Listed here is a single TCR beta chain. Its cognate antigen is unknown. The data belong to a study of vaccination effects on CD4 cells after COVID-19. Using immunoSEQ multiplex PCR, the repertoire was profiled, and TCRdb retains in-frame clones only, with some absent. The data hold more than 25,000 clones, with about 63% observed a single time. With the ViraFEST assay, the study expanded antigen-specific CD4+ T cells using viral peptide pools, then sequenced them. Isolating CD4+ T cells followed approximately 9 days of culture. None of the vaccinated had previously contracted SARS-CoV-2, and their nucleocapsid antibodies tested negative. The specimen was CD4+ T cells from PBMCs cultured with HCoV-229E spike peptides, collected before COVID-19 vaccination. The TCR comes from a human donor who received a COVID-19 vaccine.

The chain's CDR3 is CASSQDRRNGYTF. The CDR3 region has the DNA TGCGCCAGCAGCCAAGATCGGAGGAATGGCTACACCTTC. J is TRBJ1-2 and V is TRBV4-3, with D unclear. V lost 0 bases to trimming and J lost 6 bases, with 8 bases between them. This CDR3 region has 13 residues. CDR1 and CDR2 (germline): LGHNA, YSLEER.